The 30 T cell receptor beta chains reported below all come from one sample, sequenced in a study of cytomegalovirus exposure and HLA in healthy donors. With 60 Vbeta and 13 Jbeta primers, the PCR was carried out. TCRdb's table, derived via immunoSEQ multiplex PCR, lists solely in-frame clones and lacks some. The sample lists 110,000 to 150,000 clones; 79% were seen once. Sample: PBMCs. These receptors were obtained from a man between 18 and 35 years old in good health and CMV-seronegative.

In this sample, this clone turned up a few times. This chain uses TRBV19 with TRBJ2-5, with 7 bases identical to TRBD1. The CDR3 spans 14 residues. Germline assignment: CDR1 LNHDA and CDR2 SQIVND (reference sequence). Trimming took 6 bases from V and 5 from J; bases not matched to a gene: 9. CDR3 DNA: TGTGCCAGTAGGAGGGGACAGCTCTCCGAGACCCAGTACTTC. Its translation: CASRRGQLSETQYF.

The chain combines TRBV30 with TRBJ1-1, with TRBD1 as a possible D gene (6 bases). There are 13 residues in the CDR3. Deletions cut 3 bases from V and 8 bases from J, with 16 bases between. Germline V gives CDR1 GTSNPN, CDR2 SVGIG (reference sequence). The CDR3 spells CAWSITAGVEAFF. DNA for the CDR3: TGTGCCTGGAGCATAACCGCAGGGGTGGAAGCTTTCTTT.

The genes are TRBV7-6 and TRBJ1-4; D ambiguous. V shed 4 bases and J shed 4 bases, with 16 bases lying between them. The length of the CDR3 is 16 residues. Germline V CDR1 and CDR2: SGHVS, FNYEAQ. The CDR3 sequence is CASSSSGRRHNEKLFF. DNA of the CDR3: TGTGCCAGCAGCTCCTCGGGAAGACGTCATAATGAAAAACTGTTTTTT.

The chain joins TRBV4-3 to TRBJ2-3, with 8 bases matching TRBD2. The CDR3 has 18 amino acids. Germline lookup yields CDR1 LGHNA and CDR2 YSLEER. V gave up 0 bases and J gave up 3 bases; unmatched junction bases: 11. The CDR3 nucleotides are TGCGCCAGCAGCCAAGATCATAGAGCGGGGGCCCCGACAGATACGCAGTATTTT. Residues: CASSQDHRAGAPTDTQYF.

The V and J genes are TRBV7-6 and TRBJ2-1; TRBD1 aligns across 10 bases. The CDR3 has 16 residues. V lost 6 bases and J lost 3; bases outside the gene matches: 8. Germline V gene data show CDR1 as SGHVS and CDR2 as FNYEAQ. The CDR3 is CASRRRQGADYNEQFF. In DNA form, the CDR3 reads TGTGCCAGCAGGCGCCGACAGGGGGCCGACTACAATGAGCAGTTCTTC.

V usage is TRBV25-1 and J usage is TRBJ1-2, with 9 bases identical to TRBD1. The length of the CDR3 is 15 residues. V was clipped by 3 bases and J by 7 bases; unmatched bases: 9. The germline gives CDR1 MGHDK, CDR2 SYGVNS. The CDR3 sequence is CASSEDRQGVGGYTF. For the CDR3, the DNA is TGTGCCAGCAGTGAGGATAGACAGGGGGTCGGTGGCTACACCTTC.

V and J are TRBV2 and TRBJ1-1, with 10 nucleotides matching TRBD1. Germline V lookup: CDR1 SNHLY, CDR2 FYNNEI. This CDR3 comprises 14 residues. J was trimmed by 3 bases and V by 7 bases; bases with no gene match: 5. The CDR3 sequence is CASIFGTGDTEAFF. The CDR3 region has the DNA TGTGCCAGCATTTTCGGGACAGGGGACACTGAAGCTTTCTTT.

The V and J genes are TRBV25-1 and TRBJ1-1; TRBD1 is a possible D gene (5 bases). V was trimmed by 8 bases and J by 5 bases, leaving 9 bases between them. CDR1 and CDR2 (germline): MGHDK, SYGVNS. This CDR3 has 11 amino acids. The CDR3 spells CASLGGTEAFF. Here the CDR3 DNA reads TGTGCCAGCCTGGGGGGGACTGAAGCTTTCTTT.

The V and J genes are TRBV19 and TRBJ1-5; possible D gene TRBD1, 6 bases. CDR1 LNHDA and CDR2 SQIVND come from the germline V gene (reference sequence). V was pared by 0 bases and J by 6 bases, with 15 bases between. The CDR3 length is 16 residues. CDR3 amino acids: CASSIDTGSWSQPQHF. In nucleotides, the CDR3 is TGTGCCAGTAGTATAGATACAGGGTCGTGGTCTCAGCCCCAGCATTTT.

CDR3 nucleotides: TGCAGCGTTGTTGCAGGACAGGGGGCGCCCGACTATGGCTACACCTTC. As protein: CSVVAGQGAPDYGYTF. The chain has TRBV29-1 and TRBJ1-2; the match to TRBD1 covers 11 bases. V lost 4 bases and J lost 3; bases outside the gene matches: 10. CDR1 and CDR2 (germline): SQVTM, ANQGSEA. The CDR3 is 16 residues long.

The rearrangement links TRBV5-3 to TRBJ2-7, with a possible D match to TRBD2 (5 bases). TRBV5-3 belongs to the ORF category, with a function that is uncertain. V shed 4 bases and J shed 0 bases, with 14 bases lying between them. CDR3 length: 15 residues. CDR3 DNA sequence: TGTGCCAGAAGCCCTCTCGGAGGTAACTCCTACGAGCAGTACTTC. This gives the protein CARSPLGGNSYEQYF.

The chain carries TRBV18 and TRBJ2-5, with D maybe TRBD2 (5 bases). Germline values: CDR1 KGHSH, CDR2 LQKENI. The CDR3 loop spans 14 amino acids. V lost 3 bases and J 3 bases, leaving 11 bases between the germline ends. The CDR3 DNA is TGTGCCAGCTCACCGGTTGAGAGGGAAGAGACCCAGTACTTC. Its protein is CASSPVEREETQYF.

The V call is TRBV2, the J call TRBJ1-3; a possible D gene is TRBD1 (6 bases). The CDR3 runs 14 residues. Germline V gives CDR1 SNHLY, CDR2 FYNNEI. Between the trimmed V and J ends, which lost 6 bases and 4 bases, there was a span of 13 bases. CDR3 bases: TGTGCCAGCAGGGAACCAGGGGTCGGAAACACCATATATTTT. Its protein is CASREPGVGNTIYF.

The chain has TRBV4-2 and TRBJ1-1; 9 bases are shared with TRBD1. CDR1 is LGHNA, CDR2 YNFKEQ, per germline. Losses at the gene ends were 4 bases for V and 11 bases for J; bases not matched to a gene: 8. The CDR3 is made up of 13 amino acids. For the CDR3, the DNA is TGTGCCAGCAGCCCTGGGACAGGGTATCGCGCTTTCTTT. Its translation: CASSPGTGYRAFF.

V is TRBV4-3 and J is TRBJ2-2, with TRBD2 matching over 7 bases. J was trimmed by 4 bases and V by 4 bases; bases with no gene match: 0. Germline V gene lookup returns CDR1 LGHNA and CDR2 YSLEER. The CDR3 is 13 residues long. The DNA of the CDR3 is TGCGCCAGCAGCCGGGGGGGCACCGGGGAGCTGTTTTTT. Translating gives CASSRGGTGELFF.

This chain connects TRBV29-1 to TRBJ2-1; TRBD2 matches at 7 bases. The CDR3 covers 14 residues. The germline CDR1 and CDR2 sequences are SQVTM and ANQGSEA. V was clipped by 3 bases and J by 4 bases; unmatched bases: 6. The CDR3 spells CSVDGVGGYNEQFF. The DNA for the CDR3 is TGCAGCGTTGACGGTGTCGGGGGGTACAATGAGCAGTTCTTC.

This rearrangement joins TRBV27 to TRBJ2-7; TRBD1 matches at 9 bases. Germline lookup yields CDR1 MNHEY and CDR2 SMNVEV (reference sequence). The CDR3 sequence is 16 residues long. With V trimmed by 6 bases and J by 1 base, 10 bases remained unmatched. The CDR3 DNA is TGTGCCAGCAGATCTGGGACAGGGTTTATTTCCTACGAGCAGTACTTC. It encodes CASRSGTGFISYEQYF.

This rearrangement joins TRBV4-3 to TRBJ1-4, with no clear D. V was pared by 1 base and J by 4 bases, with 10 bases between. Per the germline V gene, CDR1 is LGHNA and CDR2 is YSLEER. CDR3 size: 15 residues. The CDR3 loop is CASSQGGRINEKLFF. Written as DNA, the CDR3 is TGCGCCAGCAGCCAAGGAGGGAGGATTAATGAAAAACTGTTTTTT.

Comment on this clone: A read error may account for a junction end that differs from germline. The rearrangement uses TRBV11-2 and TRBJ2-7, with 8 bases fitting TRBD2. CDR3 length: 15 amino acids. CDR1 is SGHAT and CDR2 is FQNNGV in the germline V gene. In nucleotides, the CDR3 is TGTGCCAGCAGCTCTTCCGGGGGGGCATTCTCGGCAGGGCACTTC. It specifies CASSSSGGAFSAGHF.

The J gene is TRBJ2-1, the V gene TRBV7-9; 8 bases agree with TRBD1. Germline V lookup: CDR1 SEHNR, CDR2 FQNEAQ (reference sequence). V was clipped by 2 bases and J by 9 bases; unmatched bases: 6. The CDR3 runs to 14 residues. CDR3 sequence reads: CASSLWQGASEQFF. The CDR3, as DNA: TGTGCCAGCAGCTTATGGCAGGGGGCGAGTGAGCAGTTCTTC.

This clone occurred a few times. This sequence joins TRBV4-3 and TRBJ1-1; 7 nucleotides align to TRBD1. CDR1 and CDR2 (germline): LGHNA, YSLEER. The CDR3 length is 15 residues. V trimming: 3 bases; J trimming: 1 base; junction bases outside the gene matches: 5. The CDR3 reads CASSQMTGSNTEAFF. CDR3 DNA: TGCGCCAGCAGCCAGATGACAGGGTCGAACACTGAAGCTTTCTTT.

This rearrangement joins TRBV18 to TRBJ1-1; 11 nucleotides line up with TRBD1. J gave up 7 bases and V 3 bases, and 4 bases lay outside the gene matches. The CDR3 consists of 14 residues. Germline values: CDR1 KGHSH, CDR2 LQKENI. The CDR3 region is CASSPDRGRIEAFF. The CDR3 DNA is TGTGCCAGCTCACCGGACAGGGGGCGCATTGAAGCTTTCTTT.

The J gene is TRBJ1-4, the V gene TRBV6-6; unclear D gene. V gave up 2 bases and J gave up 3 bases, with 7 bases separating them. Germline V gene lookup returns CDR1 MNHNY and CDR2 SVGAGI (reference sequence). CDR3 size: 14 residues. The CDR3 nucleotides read TGTGCCAGCAGTTACATGGGAGCTAATGAAAAACTGTTTTTT. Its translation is CASSYMGANEKLFF.

DNA of the CDR3: TGTGCCAGCAGCTTGGAGACTCTCGGGGGCAAAAACATTCAGTACTTC. It is translated as CASSLETLGGKNIQYF. V usage is TRBV5-4 and J usage is TRBJ2-4, with D possibly TRBD2 on 6 matching bases. V lost 0 bases to trimming and J lost 3 bases, with 13 bases between them. From germline, CDR1 is SGHNT and CDR2 YYREEE (reference sequence). This CDR3 has 16 residues.

CDR3: CASSSGTGRQETQYF. The CDR3 nucleotides are TGTGCCAGCAGCTCCGGGACAGGGAGACAAGAGACCCAGTACTTC. The chain recombines TRBV5-8 with TRBJ2-5; 9 nucleotides match TRBD1. The CDR3 contains 15 residues. V shed 3 bases and J 2 bases; nucleotides not matched to a gene: 5. Looked up from germline, CDR1 is SGHTS and CDR2 is YDEGEE.

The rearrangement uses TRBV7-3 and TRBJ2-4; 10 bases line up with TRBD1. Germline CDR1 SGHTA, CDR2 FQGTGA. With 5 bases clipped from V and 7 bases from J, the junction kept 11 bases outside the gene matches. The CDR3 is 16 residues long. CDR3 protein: CASSPMGGQGRNIQYF. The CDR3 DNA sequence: TGTGCCAGCAGCCCCATGGGGGGACAGGGGAGGAACATTCAGTACTTC.

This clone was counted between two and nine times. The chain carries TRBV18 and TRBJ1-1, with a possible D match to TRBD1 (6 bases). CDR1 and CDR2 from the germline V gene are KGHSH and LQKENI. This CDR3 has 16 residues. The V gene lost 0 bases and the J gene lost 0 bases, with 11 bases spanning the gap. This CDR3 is CASSPPTGRLNTEAFF. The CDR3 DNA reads TGTGCCAGCTCACCACCGACAGGTAGATTGAACACTGAAGCTTTCTTT.

CDR3 in amino acids: CASSLAGGGQPQHF. The CDR3 nucleotides are TGTGCCAGCAGCTTAGCCGGGGGTGGGCAGCCCCAGCATTTT. V gene TRBV7-2 combines with J gene TRBJ1-5, with D perhaps matching TRBD1 (5 bases). The V and J ends lost 0 bases and 7 bases respectively, with 10 bases between them. Germline CDR1 reads SGHTA; CDR2 reads FQGNSA. The CDR3 contains 14 residues.

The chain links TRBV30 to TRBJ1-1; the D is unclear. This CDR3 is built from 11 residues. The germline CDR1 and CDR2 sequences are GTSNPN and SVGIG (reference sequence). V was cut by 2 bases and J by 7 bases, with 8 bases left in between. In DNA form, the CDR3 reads TGTGCCTGGAGTAGGCCGGGTGAAGCTTTCTTT. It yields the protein CAWSRPGEAFF.

CDR3 bases: TGTGCCAGCAGCGCCCAGACAGGGTGGGGAAACACCATATATTTT. This gives the protein CASSAQTGWGNTIYF. This sequence joins TRBV11-2 and TRBJ1-3; the match to TRBD1 covers 7 bases. The CDR3 loop spans 15 amino acids. The ends lost 5 bases at V and 4 bases at J; junction bases unmatched: 8. Germline V gene data show CDR1 as SGHAT and CDR2 as FQNNGV.